This T cell receptor beta chain was observed in a study of T cell responses to AZD1222 COVID-19 vaccine. The CDR3 sequence is 15 residues long. Germline V gene sequence: CDR1 MRHNA, CDR2 SNTAGT. The V gene lost 6 bases and the J gene lost 0 bases, with 14 bases spanning the gap. This table comes from immunoSEQ multiplex PCR, and its TCRdb copy is limited to in-frame clones, with some not included. The data show around 110,000 clones, with roughly nine tenths seen just once and approximately 3.3% held by the top ten. Regarding this clone: This specimen includes other DNA sequences encoding the same CDR3.

The chain links TRBV6-4 to TRBJ1-1, with D hard to call. The sequence was obtained from an adult in good health. Sequencing was performed on peripheral blood, taken on day 0 of AZD1222 vaccination. CDR3 residues: CASRPQKGLNTEAFF. The CDR3 DNA reads as TGTGCCAGCAGACCCCAAAAAGGGCTGAACACTGAAGCTTTCTTT.